This T cell receptor (beta chain) was sequenced for a study of cytomegalovirus exposure and HLA in healthy donors. Study results and limitations: Subsequent analysis showed first-cohort TCR clusters tending to co-occur in approximately 120 validation repertoires.

V was cut by 1 base and J by 5 bases, with 6 bases left in between. The CDR3 has 13 residues. Germline lookup yields CDR1 MGHRA and CDR2 YSYEKL. Clones were sequenced by immunoSEQ multiplex PCR, and TCRdb holds only the in-frame ones, with some missing. This sample has about 130,000 clones, with around 94% found just once. Worth noting for this clone: The antigen remains undetermined.

The TCR originated in a woman under 30 in good health and CMV-seronegative. V is TRBV4-1 and J is TRBJ2-1, with no clear D. The specimen was PBMCs. The CDR3 reads CASSQVSDNEQFF. As DNA, the CDR3 is TGCGCCAGCAGCCAAGTGTCTGACAATGAGCAGTTCTTC.